A selection of T cell receptor beta chains follows, all from one sample in a study of blood T cells in healthy people across ages. TCRdb fed the 5' RACE reads into MiXCR, producing one record per CDR3 protein. The sample has roughly 550,000 distinct CDR3 sequences, nearly 25% seen once; the top ten hold roughly 9.4%. This sample was shared with a second study, whose subject was T cells of mothers and their children.

Sequencing was performed on blood. The receptors stem from a boy younger than 18 in good health. Both conserved end residues are part of each CDR3. A D gene is named only where the DNA matches it firmly. The size of a clone is reported for some rows only, either as once, few or many, or as a class for expanded clones.

V gene: TRBV5-1; D gene: TRBD1; J gene: TRBJ2-5; clone size: .; CDR3 DNA: TGCGCCAGCTACCCGCGGAGACAGGGTGGGCAAGAGACCCAGTACTTC; CDR3 protein: CASYPRRQGGQETQYF
V gene: TRBV4-3; D gene: TRBD1; J gene: TRBJ2-6; clone size: .; CDR3 DNA: TGCGCCAGCAGCCAAGGAATTGAGGGACAGGGGGCGTACGGGGCCAACGTCCTGACTTTC; CDR3 protein: CASSQGIEGQGAYGANVLTF
V gene: TRBV20-1; D gene: TRBD2; J gene: TRBJ2-3; clone size: .; CDR3 DNA: TGCGTTCTAGCGGGGGCGGTTACTAGCACAGATACGCAGTATTTT; CDR3 protein: CVLAGAVTSTDTQYF
V gene: TRBV6-2/TRBV6-3; D gene: .; J gene: TRBJ1-4; clone size: few; CDR3 DNA: TGTGCCAGCAGTTCGACCGGACGAGGTGAAAAACTGTTTTTT; CDR3 protein: CASSSTGRGEKLFF
V gene: TRBV29-1; D gene: .; J gene: TRBJ2-7; clone size: few; CDR3 DNA: TGCAGCGTGTCCCCCCGGGCCCGGGGCCGCTCCTACGAGCAGTACTTC; CDR3 protein: CSVSPRARGRSYEQYF
V gene: TRBV2; D gene: .; J gene: TRBJ2-7; clone size: few; CDR3 DNA: TGTGCCAGCAGTGAAGAGGGGGATGAGTACTTC; CDR3 protein: CASSEEGDEYF
V gene: TRBV5-1; D gene: TRBD2; J gene: TRBJ2-3; clone size: .; CDR3 DNA: TGCGCCAGCAGCTTCCGGGACTACAGCACAGATACGCAGTATTTT; CDR3 protein: CASSFRDYSTDTQYF
V gene: TRBV6-6; D gene: .; J gene: TRBJ2-7; clone size: .; CDR3 DNA: TGTGCCGGCAGTTTGTTAGGCGAGCAGTACTTC; CDR3 protein: CAGSLLGEQYF
V gene: TRBV28; D gene: .; J gene: TRBJ2-2; clone size: once; CDR3 DNA: TGTGCCAGTGATGCTCAGGGGGAGCTGTTTTTT; CDR3 protein: CASDAQGELFF
V gene: TRBV20-1; D gene: .; J gene: TRBJ1-1; clone size: .; CDR3 DNA: TGCAGTGCCAGCACAGGGAATTCGGACACTGAAGCTTTCTTT; CDR3 protein: CSASTGNSDTEAFF
V gene: TRBV20-1; D gene: .; J gene: TRBJ2-1; clone size: few; CDR3 DNA: TGCAGTGCTTCGGGCGAGCGGACCCGGAGCTACAATGAGCAGTTCTTC; CDR3 protein: CSASGERTRSYNEQFF
V gene: TRBV7-2; D gene: .; J gene: TRBJ2-7; clone size: few; CDR3 DNA: TGTGCCAGCAGCTTAGATTCGGGCGGGTCCTACGAGCAGTACTTC; CDR3 protein: CASSLDSGGSYEQYF
V gene: TRBV4-3; D gene: .; J gene: TRBJ2-5; clone size: few; CDR3 DNA: TGCGCCAGCAGCCAATACGTGCAAGAGACCCAGTACTTC; CDR3 protein: CASSQYVQETQYF
V gene: TRBV6-4; D gene: TRBD2; J gene: TRBJ2-1; clone size: few; CDR3 DNA: TGTGCCAGCCAGACGACTAGCGGGGGGTACAATGAGCAGTTCTTC; CDR3 protein: CASQTTSGGYNEQFF
V gene: TRBV7-2; D gene: TRBD2; J gene: TRBJ2-7; clone size: few; CDR3 DNA: TGTGCCAGCAGTCGGGGACTAGCGGATTACGAGCAGTACTTC; CDR3 protein: CASSRGLADYEQYF
V gene: TRBV3-1; D gene: TRBD1; J gene: TRBJ1-5; clone size: .; CDR3 DNA: TGTGCCAGCAGCCAGACAGGGGGGAATCAGCCCCAGCATTTT; CDR3 protein: CASSQTGGNQPQHF
V gene: TRBV5-1; D gene: TRBD1; J gene: TRBJ1-3; clone size: .; CDR3 DNA: TGCGCCAGCAGCTTGGGGACAGGAGGGGGTTCTGGAAACACCATATATTTT; CDR3 protein: CASSLGTGGGSGNTIYF
V gene: TRBV7-9; D gene: TRBD1; J gene: TRBJ1-3; clone size: .; CDR3 DNA: TGTGCCAGCAGCGCGACAGGGAGTACGAGAAACGCCATATATTTT; CDR3 protein: CASSATGSTRNAIYF
V gene: TRBV7-2; D gene: .; J gene: TRBJ2-3; clone size: few; CDR3 DNA: TGTGCCAGCAGCTTAGCTCGGAGCCGCACAGATACGCAGTATTTT; CDR3 protein: CASSLARSRTDTQYF
V gene: TRBV5-1; D gene: TRBD1; J gene: TRBJ2-7; clone size: .; CDR3 DNA: TGCGCCAGCAGCCGGGGACAGGCGACCTCCTACGAGCAGTACTTC; CDR3 protein: CASSRGQATSYEQYF
V gene: TRBV4-1; D gene: .; J gene: TRBJ2-7; clone size: .; CDR3 DNA: TGCGCCAGCAGCCAACCCCTACAGAGGAGAGAGCAGTACTTC; CDR3 protein: CASSQPLQRREQYF
V gene: TRBV11-2; D gene: .; J gene: TRBJ2-3; clone size: .; CDR3 DNA: TGTGCCAGCAGCTTAGAAGGGCCTTGGACAGCCACTCAACCCACAGATACGCAGTATTTT; CDR3 protein: CASSLEGPWTATQPTDTQYF